The 3 T cell receptor beta chains given below trace back to one sample, sequenced in a study of T cells in localized non-small cell lung cancer. The protocol was immunoSEQ multiplex PCR, while the TCRdb copy is restricted to in-frame clones and leaves out a portion. The repertoire includes fewer than 45,000 clones, roughly 86% of them detected once, and roughly 7% sits in the top ten. Here the sequenced sample was peripheral blood, taken before any cancer treatment. The receptors were gathered from a woman aged 18 to 55 with stage III lung adenocarcinoma.

The V call is TRBV23-1, the J call TRBJ1-1; 10 bases are shared with TRBD1. TRBV23-1 is flagged as an ORF with uncertain function. The CDR3 is 14 residues long. V trimming: 7 bases; J trimming: 5 bases; junction bases outside the gene matches: 7. CDR3 sequence: CASMTGGELTEAFF. The CDR3 DNA reads as TGCGCCAGCATGACAGGGGGCGAGTTAACTGAAGCTTTCTTT.

The chain recombines TRBV29-1 with TRBJ1-4, with 7 bases aligning to TRBD1. The CDR3 is made up of 16 amino acids. Unmatched junction bases numbered 16, after V lost 5 bases and J lost 7 bases. Germline V lookup: CDR1 SQVTM, CDR2 ANQGSEA. In DNA form, the CDR3 reads TGCAGCGTTCATGATGACAAGACAGGGAGAGGTGAAAAACTGTTTTTT. The encoded protein is CSVHDDKTGRGEKLFF.

The CDR3 here is CASSEEADTGANVLTF. CDR3 nucleotide sequence: TGTGCCAGCAGTGAGGAGGCCGATACCGGGGCCAACGTCCTGACTTTC. The V and J genes are TRBV6-4 and TRBJ2-6, with TRBD2 as a possible D gene (5 bases). This CDR3 is built from 16 residues. The germline gives CDR1 MRHNA, CDR2 SNTAGT. The V and J ends lost 3 bases and 4 bases respectively, with 13 bases between them.